The clone carrying this T cell receptor (beta chain) was detected only once. These data are taken from a study of blood T cell repertoires in COVID-19. About the research overall: The origin of the acute and convalescent COVID-19 samples was the United States, Italy and Spain. T cells, B-cell-depleted T cells, or PBMCs provided the cDNA or gDNA that served as material.

Trimming pared 0 bases from V and 1 base from J, leaving 11 bases between. There are 16 residues in the CDR3. Per the germline V gene, CDR1 is SGDLS and CDR2 is YYNGEE. As processed by the authors: Scientists estimated how many nucleated cells there were by amplifying reference gene primers. Some clones are missing from TCRdb's copy, which holds only in-frame ones; the method was immunoSEQ multiplex PCR. That table furnishes V, J and clone size, whereas the DNA furnished D and trimming. The sample has approximately 120,000 clones, 85% seen once. The TCR comes from a woman aged 80 or older with acute or convalescent COVID-19. V usage is TRBV9 and J usage is TRBJ2-1; D is perhaps TRBD2 (5 bases). Source material: peripheral blood. This CDR3 is CASSVGSGSSYNEQFF. CDR3 nucleotide sequence: TGTGCCAGCAGCGTAGGTTCGGGGAGTTCCTACAATGAGCAGTTCTTC.